The 9 T cell receptor beta chains in this list originate from one sample, sequenced in a study of blood T cell repertoires in COVID-19. Only in-frame clones appear in the TCRdb table, and some are missing; sequencing was by immunoSEQ multiplex PCR. Among 65,000 to 80,000 clones listed, over 75% were seen once. Sequenced material: peripheral blood. Receptors originate from a man aged 70-80 years with active or convalescent COVID-19.

This chain links TRBV4-2 with TRBJ2-2, with D tentatively TRBD2 (6 bases). This CDR3 region has 15 residues. CDR1 is LGHNA, CDR2 YNFKEQ, per germline. The ends were cut back, 6 bases at V and 6 bases at J, with 17 bases in the middle. This CDR3 is CASSPRLVSPGELFF. CDR3 coding DNA: TGTGCCAGCAGTCCCCGACTAGTGAGCCCCGGGGAGCTGTTTTTT.

The genes are TRBV5-1 and TRBJ2-2; TRBD2 matches at 7 bases. The CDR3 spans 15 residues. CDR1 is SGHRS and CDR2 is YFSETQ in the germline V gene. J gave up 4 bases and V 4 bases, and 7 bases lay outside the gene matches. CDR3 coding DNA: TGCGCCAGCAGCACGGCGCAGCGGGGCACCGGGGAGCTGTTTTTT. It encodes CASSTAQRGTGELFF.

The chain combines TRBV28 with TRBJ2-7; D call uncertain. The CDR3 has 11 residues. Germline V CDR1 and CDR2: MDHEN, SYDVKM. The V and J ends lost 6 bases and 4 bases respectively, with 7 bases between them. The CDR3, as DNA: TGTGCCAGCAGATTCCAATACGAGCAGTACTTC. It is translated as CASRFQYEQYF.

The chain is built from TRBV23-1 and TRBJ2-2; the match to TRBD1 covers 7 bases. TRBV23-1 is assigned to the ORF class and has an uncertain function. Unmatched junction bases numbered 7, after V lost 2 bases and J lost 4 bases. The CDR3 sequence is 16 residues long. The CDR3 reads CASSQPRGLGTGELFF. CDR3 DNA sequence: TGCGCCAGCAGTCAACCAAGGGGGCTTGGCACCGGGGAGCTGTTTTTT.

The chain couples TRBV7-3 to TRBJ2-3; no clear D gene. The CDR3 loop spans 14 amino acids. Trimming removed 5 bases at V and 0 bases at J, with 9 bases between. CDR1 is SGHTA and CDR2 is FQGTGA in the germline V gene. For the CDR3, the DNA is TGTGCCAGCAGCCTCAGGATGAGCACAGATACGCAGTATTTT. This codes for CASSLRMSTDTQYF.

Of note for this clone: This CDR3 is also generated by other DNA sequences in the sample. The chain combines TRBV28 with TRBJ1-1, with a weak D call TRBD1 (5 bases). The CDR3 is 14 amino acids. The germline V gene has CDR1 MDHEN and CDR2 SYDVKM. V was cut by 1 base and J by 2 bases, with 8 bases left in between. This CDR3 is CASSLYGGNTEAFF. In nucleotides, the CDR3 is TGTGCCAGCAGTTTATACGGGGGAAACACTGAAGCTTTCTTT. Complete variable domain (other parts from reference TRBV28 and TRBJ1-1): DVKVTQSSRYLVKRTGEKVFLECVQDMDHENMFWYRQDPGLGLRLIYFSYDVKMKEKGDIPEGYSVSREKKERFSLILESASTNQTSMYLCASSLYGGNTEAFFGQGTRLTVV.

The chain combines TRBV7-6 with TRBJ2-1, with 7 bases aligning to TRBD1. V lost 2 bases to trimming and J lost 0 bases; unmatched junction nucleotides: 4. This CDR3 is 16 amino acids long. Germline V gene lookup returns CDR1 SGHVS and CDR2 FNYEAQ. For the CDR3, the DNA is TGTGCCAGCAGCTTAACGACAGGGAGCTCCTACAATGAGCAGTTCTTC. Its protein is CASSLTTGSSYNEQFF. The whole variable domain, filled in from reference TRBV7-6 and TRBJ2-1, reads GAGVSQSPRYKVTKRGQDVALRCDPISGHVSLYWYRQALGQGPEFLTYFNYEAQQDKSGLPNDRFSAERPEGSISTLTIQRTEQRDSAMYRCASSLTTGSSYNEQFFGPGTRLTVL.

This clone was observed a single time. This chain joins TRBV19 and TRBJ1-2; TRBD1 aligns across 11 bases. The germline V gene encodes CDR1 LNHDA and CDR2 SQIVND (reference sequence). This CDR3 comprises 16 residues. The V and J ends lost 6 bases and 4 bases, in that order; junction bases with no gene match: 10. The CDR3 reads CASSVGQGARAYGYTF. The CDR3 DNA sequence: TGTGCCAGTAGCGTTGGACAGGGGGCGCGAGCCTATGGCTACACCTTC.

V usage is TRBV2 and J usage is TRBJ1-2; possible D gene TRBD1, 5 bases. The V gene lost 6 bases and the J gene lost 9 bases, with 14 bases spanning the gap. Germline CDR1 reads SNHLY; CDR2 reads FYNNEI. The CDR3 is 12 residues long. CDR3 loop: CASRGTPGSYTF. The CDR3 DNA reads as TGTGCCAGCAGGGGGACTCCGGGAAGCTACACCTTC.